This paragraph covers one T cell receptor (beta chain) sequence. Assay: immunoSEQ multiplex PCR; the TCRdb copy retains only in-frame clones and omits some. The data hold some 45,000 clones, with approximately 87% observed a single time. The data derive from a study of blood T cell repertoires in COVID-19. Study in general: Nucleic acid was either cDNA or gDNA, and it came from T cells, B-cell-depleted T cells, or PBMCs.

The length of the CDR3 is 15 residues. Trimming at V came to 3 bases and at J to 7 bases, leaving 11 bases not matched to a gene. Germline CDR1 is KGHSH and CDR2 is LQKENI. Sequenced input: peripheral blood. The chain joins TRBV18 to TRBJ2-7; 8 positions agree with TRBD1. This receptor was obtained from a human donor in a cohort sampled during active COVID-19. DNA for the CDR3: TGTGCCAGCTCACCGCCCGGGACAGGCAATCAAGAGCAGTACTTC. This sequence encodes CASSPPGTGNQEQYF.